This entry lists 15 T cell receptor beta chains sequenced from one sample in a study of blood T cell repertoires in COVID-19. The repertoire was sequenced with immunoSEQ multiplex PCR; TCRdb's copy has only in-frame clones and lacks some. The sample includes some 120,000 clones, around 86% seen only once; the top ten take more than 15%. Sequencing used PBMCs or T cells enriched from blood (not recorded which). The origin of the receptors is a man aged 25-45 years who had recovered from COVID-19.

This chain connects TRBV5-6 to TRBJ2-2; 12 nucleotides agree with TRBD1. The junction had 2 bases not matched to a gene; V was cut back by 4 bases and J by 7 bases. Germline CDR1 is SGHDT and CDR2 is YYEEEE. This CDR3 spans 14 amino acids. Written as DNA, the CDR3 is TGTGCCAGCAGCCGGGACAGGGGGCTCGGGGAGCTGTTTTTT. As protein: CASSRDRGLGELFF.

The CDR3, as DNA: TGCGCCAGCAGCCCAGGGGTGGGGCCTAATGAAAAACTGTTTTTT. It specifies CASSPGVGPNEKLFF. The chain uses TRBV5-1 and TRBJ1-4; the D gene is possibly TRBD1 (6 bases). This CDR3 has 15 residues. The V gene's germline CDR1 is SGHRS and CDR2 YFSETQ. V was cut by 4 bases and J by 3 bases, with 13 bases left in between.

This sequence joins TRBV5-5 and TRBJ2-5; 11 bases are shared with TRBD2. CDR1 and CDR2 from the germline V gene are SGHKS and YYEKEE (reference sequence). V was pared by 3 bases and J by 5 bases, with 12 bases of the junction left unmatched. CDR3 size: 17 residues. CDR3 sequence (DNA): TGTGCCAGCAGCTCCACGAGTAGCGGGGGGGCCGTCGAGACCCAGTACTTC. It translates to CASSSTSSGGAVETQYF.

V usage is TRBV29-1 and J usage is TRBJ1-4; 7 positions agree with TRBD1. The CDR3 is made up of 13 amino acids. In germline, CDR1 is SQVTM, CDR2 ANQGSEA. J was trimmed by 6 bases and V by 7 bases; bases with no gene match: 8. The CDR3 bases are TGCAGCGCTAACAGGGGCGGCGATGAAAAACTGTTTTTT. Translating gives CSANRGGDEKLFF.

The chain recombines TRBV5-1 with TRBJ1-3, with D possibly matching TRBD1 (6 bases). CDR1 SGHRS and CDR2 YFSETQ come from the germline V gene. This CDR3 has 15 residues. Trimming stripped 0 bases from V and 3 bases from J, with 10 bases between. CDR3 amino acids: CASSLGDNNGNTIYF. In nucleotides, the CDR3 is TGCGCCAGCAGCTTGGGGGACAATAATGGAAACACCATATATTTT.

The chain employs TRBV4-2 and TRBJ2-5; 10 bases line up with TRBD2. This CDR3 is 16 amino acids long. Trimming removed 2 bases from V and 2 bases from J; junction bases left unmatched: 5. Germline CDR1 reads LGHNA; CDR2 reads YNFKEQ. CDR3 nucleotides: TGTGCCAGCAGCCAACTCGGACTAGCGGCACAAGAGACCCAGTACTTC. Its translation is CASSQLGLAAQETQYF.

This rearrangement joins TRBV5-1 to TRBJ1-2; TRBD1 matches 7 bases. The V gene's germline CDR1 is SGHRS and CDR2 YFSETQ. V was clipped by 4 bases and J by 3 bases; unmatched bases: 3. This CDR3 spans 13 amino acids. Here the CDR3 reads CASSPDRDYGYTF. The CDR3 coding sequence is TGCGCCAGCAGCCCCGACAGGGACTATGGCTACACCTTC.

For the CDR3, the DNA is TGTGCCAGCAGCTTGGACAGGCTGAACACTGAAGCTTTCTTT. Translation: CASSLDRLNTEAFF. This chain uses TRBV5-5 with TRBJ1-1, with D possibly TRBD1 on 5 matching bases. This CDR3 contains 14 residues. Trimming removed 0 bases at V and 0 bases at J, with 6 bases between. Germline values: CDR1 SGHKS, CDR2 YYEKEE (reference sequence). The whole variable domain, remainder taken from reference TRBV5-5 and TRBJ1-1, is DAGVTQSPTHLIKTRGQQVTLRCSPISGHKSVSWYQQVLGQGPQFIFQYYEKEERGRGNFPDRFSARQFPNYSSELNVNALLLGDSALYLCASSLDRLNTEAFFGQGTRLTVV.

The rearrangement joins TRBV3-1 (or the pseudogene TRBV3-2) to TRBJ2-3, with 7 bases lining up with TRBD2. CDR1 is LGHDT and CDR2 is YNNKEL in the germline V gene (reference sequence). The trim removed 1 base at V and 3 bases at J, leaving 10 bases unmatched. The CDR3 is made up of 17 amino acids. This CDR3 reads CASSQGVGRAGTDTQYF. The CDR3 DNA sequence: TGTGCCAGCAGCCAAGGTGTGGGGAGGGCCGGTACAGATACGCAGTATTTT.

This sequence joins TRBV7-2 and TRBJ1-3; TRBD1 might be the D (5 bases). The V end lost 6 bases, the J end lost 0 bases, and 9 bases lay between the germline ends. The length of the CDR3 is 14 residues. Germline V gene sequence: CDR1 SGHTA, CDR2 FQGNSA. The CDR3 reads CASRSGNSGNTIYF. For the CDR3, the DNA is TGTGCCAGCAGATCAGGGAACTCTGGAAACACCATATATTTT. Full variable domain (missing parts from reference TRBV7-2 and TRBJ1-3): GAGVSQSPSNKVTEKGKDVELRCDPISGHTALYWYRQSLGQGLEFLIYFQGNSAPDKSGLPSDRFSAERTGGSVSTLTIQRTQQEDSAVYLCASRSGNSGNTIYFGEGSWLTVV.

This clone has only one observation. The chain employs TRBV28 and TRBJ2-7; TRBD2 matches at 14 bases. V trimming: 8 bases; J trimming: 3 bases; junction bases outside the gene matches: 9. Germline values: CDR1 MDHEN, CDR2 SYDVKM. The CDR3 is 16 amino acids. CDR3 sequence (DNA): TGTGCCAGCCCTAGTCCCGGGACTAGCGGGAGCTACGAGCAGTACTTC. Its protein product is CASPSPGTSGSYEQYF.

V gene TRBV5-5 combines with J gene TRBJ2-3; tentative D call: TRBD1 (6 bases). V was shortened by 5 bases and J by 3 bases, with 16 bases between the two germline ends. CDR1 and CDR2 from the germline V gene are SGHKS and YYEKEE (reference sequence). This CDR3 region has 15 residues. The CDR3 DNA is TGTGCCAGCAGTCTACCGCAGGGGCTAACAGATACGCAGTATTTT. Translation: CASSLPQGLTDTQYF.

The V and J genes are TRBV5-4 and TRBJ1-2, with TRBD1 matching 7 bases. This CDR3 is built from 15 residues. Trimming removed 6 bases from V and 4 bases from J; junction bases left unmatched: 12. CDR1 SGHNT and CDR2 YYREEE come from the germline V gene (reference sequence). In DNA form, the CDR3 reads TGTGCCAGCACCCAAGGGGGCCGTCGGAGCTATGGCTACACCTTC. Its translation: CASTQGGRRSYGYTF.

V usage is TRBV2 and J usage is TRBJ2-7, with D unresolved. CDR3 length equals 14 residues. V lost 6 bases and J lost 0, with 12 bases in between. The V gene's germline CDR1 is SNHLY and CDR2 FYNNEI. This CDR3 reads CASRPTVSSYEQYF. The CDR3 DNA is TGTGCCAGCAGACCAACAGTGAGCTCCTACGAGCAGTACTTC.

The sample holds one count of this clone. The rearrangement links TRBV3-1 (or the pseudogene TRBV3-2) to TRBJ1-1; D ambiguous. Germline CDR1 is LGHDT and CDR2 is YNNKEL (reference sequence). This CDR3 contains 15 residues. Trimming pared 0 bases from V and 1 base from J, leaving 9 bases between. The CDR3 loop is CASSQDFLENTEAFF. For the CDR3, the DNA is TGTGCCAGCAGCCAAGATTTTTTAGAGAACACTGAAGCTTTCTTT.